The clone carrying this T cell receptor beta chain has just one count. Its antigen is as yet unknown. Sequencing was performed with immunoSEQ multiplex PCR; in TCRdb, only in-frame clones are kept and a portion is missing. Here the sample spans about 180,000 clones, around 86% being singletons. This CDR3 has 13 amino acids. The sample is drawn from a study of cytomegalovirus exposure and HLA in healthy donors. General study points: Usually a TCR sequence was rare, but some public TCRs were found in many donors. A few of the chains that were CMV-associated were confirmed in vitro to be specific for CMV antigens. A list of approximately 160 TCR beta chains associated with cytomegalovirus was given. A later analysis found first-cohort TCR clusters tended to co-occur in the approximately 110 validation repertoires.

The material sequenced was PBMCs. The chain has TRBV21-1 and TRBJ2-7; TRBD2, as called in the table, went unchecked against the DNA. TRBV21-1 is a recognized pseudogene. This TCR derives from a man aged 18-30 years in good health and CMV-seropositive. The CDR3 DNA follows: TGTGCCAGCAGCAACGGGAAGGAATACGAGCAGTACTTC. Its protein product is CASSNGKEYEQYF.